This T cell receptor (beta chain) derives from a study of cytomegalovirus exposure and HLA in healthy donors. Vbeta (60) and Jbeta (13) primers were used in the PCR. Measured with immunoSEQ multiplex PCR; TCRdb has only the in-frame clones, and not every one. The table has about 160,000 clones, 50% to 75% seen once. This clone was detected only once. Trimming stripped 0 bases from V and 2 bases from J, with 10 bases between. The CDR3 loop spans 15 amino acids. Germline V gene data show CDR1 as MGHRA and CDR2 as YSYEKL. This chain connects TRBV4-1 to TRBJ2-5; TRBD2 might be the D (6 bases). Input material: PBMCs. This clonotype was obtained from a woman aged 55-69 years in good health and CMV-seropositive. For the CDR3, the DNA is TGCGCCAGCAGCCAAGACCAGCGGGCACAAGAGACCCAGTACTTC. Its protein product is CASSQDQRAQETQYF.